The 12 T cell receptor beta chains reported below all come from one sample, sequenced in a study of beta chain features in type 1 diabetes. Expressed TCRB transcripts were sequenced because the isolated RNA had all been reverse transcribed beforehand. The repertoire was sequenced with immunoSEQ multiplex PCR; TCRdb's copy has only in-frame clones and lacks some. The sample holds 300,000 to 400,000 clones, over 7% seen once. Study-level findings and limits: TCRB CDR3s were moderately but significantly shorter in Type 1 diabetes patients in all four CD4+ subsets.

Their target antigens are unknown. The sequencing sample was made of central memory CD4+ T cells from blood. These receptors were obtained from a man aged 25 to 40 with type 1 diabetes.

The table lists this clone with a few counts. The gene calls are TRBV5-4 and TRBJ2-1, with TRBD2 matching 10 bases. This CDR3 spans 16 amino acids. CDR1 SGHNT and CDR2 YYREEE come from the germline V gene (reference sequence). V was clipped by 4 bases and J by 3 bases; unmatched bases: 7. The CDR3 here is CASSPSSGGIYNEQFF. CDR3 in DNA: TGTGCCAGCAGCCCCTCTAGCGGGGGAATCTACAATGAGCAGTTCTTC.

With respect to this clone: The same CDR3 also results from other DNA sequences found in this sample. The chain joins TRBV7-2 to TRBJ2-3; D gene ambiguous. CDR3 length: 13 residues. CDR1 is SGHTA, CDR2 FQGNSA, per germline. Trimming stripped 4 bases from V and 8 bases from J, with 13 bases between. The CDR3 sequence: CASSSGPGGTQYF. The CDR3 bases are TGTGCCAGCAGCTCCGGTCCGGGTGGTACGCAGTATTTT.

This clone has ten or more counts. The rearrangement links TRBV2 to TRBJ2-5, with a possible D match to TRBD2 (6 bases). CDR1 and CDR2 (germline): SNHLY, FYNNEI. V was cut by 3 bases and J by 7 bases, with 15 bases left in between. The CDR3 is made up of 14 amino acids. CDR3 sequence reads: CASSERDSSGTQYF. In DNA form, the CDR3 reads TGTGCCAGCAGTGAGCGGGACTCCTCAGGGACCCAGTACTTC. Based on the CDR3 plus reference TRBV2 and TRBJ2-5, the full variable domain is EPEVTQTPSHQVTQMGQEVILRCVPISNHLYFYWYRQILGQKVEFLVSFYNNEISEKSEIFDDQFSVERPDGSNFTLKIRSTKLEDSAMYFCASSERDSSGTQYFGPGTRLLVL.

This clone has only a few counts. The rearrangement joins TRBV9 to TRBJ2-7; D may match TRBD1 or TRBD2 (5 bases each). The germline V gene encodes CDR1 SGDLS and CDR2 YYNGEE. Trimming pared 0 bases from V and 6 bases from J, leaving 10 bases between. CDR3 size: 13 residues. In DNA, the CDR3 is TGTGCCAGCAGCGTAGGTCCAGGGACCGAGCAGTACTTC. Translated, it gives CASSVGPGTEQYF. Based on the CDR3 plus reference TRBV9 and TRBJ2-7, the full variable domain is DSGVTQTPKHLITATGQRVTLRCSPRSGDLSVYWYQQSLDQGLQFLIQYYNGEERAKGNILERFSAQQFPDLHSELNLSSLELGDSALYFCASSVGPGTEQYFGPGTRLTVT.

The gene calls are TRBV5-6 and TRBJ1-2; 7 bases fit TRBD1. Germline V gives CDR1 SGHDT, CDR2 YYEEEE. The CDR3 contains 15 residues. With V trimmed by 3 bases and J by 5 bases, 10 bases remained unmatched. CDR3 nucleotides: TGTGCCAGCAGCTCCTTACAGGGGCCACTTTATGGCTACACCTTC. Its translation: CASSSLQGPLYGYTF.

The CDR3 bases are TGTGCCAGCTCACCACCGTCAGGGGGCATGGCCGGGGAGCTGTTTTTT. Translated: CASSPPSGGMAGELFF. The rearrangement links TRBV18 to TRBJ2-2, with 8 bases lining up with TRBD1. The J segment lost 6 bases and the V segment lost 0 bases, leaving 6 bases of the junction unmatched. Germline V gene sequence: CDR1 KGHSH, CDR2 LQKENI. The CDR3 length is 16 residues.

The chain recombines TRBV9 with TRBJ1-4; TRBD1 agrees at 7 bases. Germline V gene sequence: CDR1 SGDLS, CDR2 YYNGEE. V gave up 3 bases and J gave up 1 base; unmatched junction bases: 12. This CDR3 has 18 amino acids. CDR3 DNA sequence: TGTGCCAGCAGCGCCCGACAGGGAAGGGGGGGAACTAATGAAAAACTGTTTTTT. Residues: CASSARQGRGGTNEKLFF.

This chain joins TRBV7-2 and TRBJ2-1, with D tentatively TRBD2 (5 bases). Germline CDR1 SGHTA, CDR2 FQGNSA. CDR3 length: 11 amino acids. Deletions cut 4 bases from V and 16 bases from J, with 14 bases between. CDR3 nucleotide sequence: TGTGCCAGCAGCTCTAGCCACGGATCATTCTTC. Translated, it gives CASSSSHGSFF.

About this clone itself: The sample contains more than one DNA sequence encoding this CDR3. The rearrangement uses TRBV7-2 and TRBJ2-7, with 10 bases aligning to TRBD1. This CDR3 is 15 amino acids long. The V segment lost 5 bases and the J segment 3 bases; nucleotides outside the gene matches: 7. Germline values: CDR1 SGHTA, CDR2 FQGNSA. As DNA, the CDR3 is TGTGCCAGCAGCATAGGGACAGGGGCATTCTACGAGCAGTACTTC. The encoded protein is CASSIGTGAFYEQYF.

The chain recombines TRBV7-9 with TRBJ2-1; 10 bases map to TRBD2. Germline V gene data show CDR1 as SEHNR and CDR2 as FQNEAQ (reference sequence). The CDR3 is 14 residues long. The junction had 2 bases not matched to a gene; V was cut back by 4 bases and J by 5 bases. This CDR3 reads CASSWTSGDNEQFF. For the CDR3, the DNA is TGTGCCAGCAGCTGGACTAGCGGAGACAATGAGCAGTTCTTC.

Many counts were recorded for this clone. The rearrangement links TRBV7-2 to TRBJ1-1, with D tentatively TRBD1 (5 bases). The CDR3 length is 14 residues. V was clipped by 2 bases and J by 1 base, with 8 bases between them. Per the germline V gene, CDR1 is SGHTA and CDR2 is FQGNSA. This CDR3 reads CASSLKTGNTEAFF. CDR3 DNA: TGTGCCAGCAGCTTAAAAACAGGGAACACTGAAGCTTTCTTT.

The chain couples TRBV7-2 to TRBJ2-1, with TRBD1 matching over 7 bases. Germline loops: CDR1 SGHTA, CDR2 FQGNSA. V lost 5 bases to trimming and J lost 15 bases; unmatched junction nucleotides: 10. The CDR3 spans 12 residues. CDR3 DNA sequence: TGTGCCAGCAGCCCCTTGACAGGGTCGCTGTTCTTC. This codes for CASSPLTGSLFF.